Reported below is one T cell receptor beta chain. The target antigen is unknown. Germline assignment: CDR1 SGHDT and CDR2 YYEEEE. There are 13 residues in the CDR3. V gave up 3 bases and J gave up 3 bases, with 9 bases separating them. This entry belongs to a study of T cells in Graves' hyperthyroidism and ophthalmopathy. Findings and limits, study-wide: Blood also showed most of the thyroid clonotypes that were expanded above 0.001. The model foresaw ophthalmopathy a median around 6.8 months prior to onset.

RNA transcripts yielded amplified TCR beta CDR3 regions. When the TCR CDR3 underwent first-round RT-PCR, the HTBI primer set was used. TCRdb called the multiplex PCR reads again in MiXCR, with one record for every CDR3 protein. This sample yields 730,000 or so distinct CDR3 sequences, of which about 19% are seen a single time; over 15% belongs to the top ten. Sampled blood dates from first hyperthyroidism diagnosis, and it precedes any ophthalmopathy symptoms. The PBMCs were sourced from fresh peripheral blood (approximately 10 ml). Material for sequencing was blood. The receptor comes from a woman between 45 and 65 years old with Graves' hyperthyroidism that later progressed to Graves' ophthalmopathy. The J gene is TRBJ1-1, the V gene TRBV5-6, with D possibly matching TRBD1 (5 bases). The CDR3 here is CASSSGDYTEAFF. DNA for the CDR3: TGTGCCAGCAGCTCGGGGGATTACACTGAAGCTTTCTTT.